A selection of T cell receptor beta chains follows, all from one sample in a study of blood T cell repertoires in COVID-19. Assay: immunoSEQ multiplex PCR; the TCRdb copy retains only in-frame clones and omits some. Of more than 110,000 clones in the sample, 70% to 85% are singletons; the top ten hold roughly 8.6%. Source material: peripheral blood. These receptors all stem from a woman aged 80 or over in a cohort sampled during active or convalescent COVID-19. Both conserved end residues are part of each CDR3. A D gene is named only where the DNA matches it firmly. For some rows the clone size is stated as once, few or many, or as a class when expanded; others skip it.

V: TRBV19; D: TRBD1; J: TRBJ1-3; size: few; DNA: TGTGCCAGTAGGGCAGGGGGCTCTGGAAACACCATATATTTT; CDR3: CASRAGGSGNTIYF
V: TRBV15; D: .; J: TRBJ2-5; size: .; DNA: TGTGCCACCAGCAGAGGGGGACTTCAAGAGACCCAGTACTTC; CDR3: CATSRGGLQETQYF
V: TRBV7-9; D: .; J: TRBJ2-7; size: .; DNA: TGTGCCAGCAGCTTATCACGGAGCTCCTACGAGCAGTACTTC; CDR3: CASSLSRSSYEQYF
V: TRBV15; D: TRBD2; J: TRBJ2-1; size: .; DNA: TGTGCCACCAGCAGGCGGGGGGGCCGGAATGAGCAGTTCTTC; CDR3: CATSRRGGRNEQFF
V: TRBV27; D: .; J: TRBJ2-7; size: .; DNA: TGTGCCAGCAGTACACTTAATTCGCGGGGCTGGGGCAAGCAGTACTTC; CDR3: CASSTLNSRGWGKQYF
V: TRBV7-3; D: TRBD2; J: TRBJ2-1; size: .; DNA: TGTGCCAGCAGCTCTGGGGGGGTCATAAATGAGCAGTTCTTC; CDR3: CASSSGGVINEQFF
V: TRBV7-9; D: .; J: TRBJ2-1; size: .; DNA: TGTGCCAGCAGCTTCGGGGGAGCCTTCCGGGATGAGCAGTTCTTC; CDR3: CASSFGGAFRDEQFF
V: TRBV19; D: TRBD1; J: TRBJ2-7; size: .; DNA: TGTGCCAGTAGTAAAGGGGACAGGGGTTTCGACGAGCAGTACTTC; CDR3: CASSKGDRGFDEQYF
V: TRBV28; D: TRBD2; J: TRBJ2-3; size: few; DNA: TGTGCCAGCAGTTCCAGGACTAGCTTTGCCACAGATACGCAGTATTTT; CDR3: CASSSRTSFATDTQYF
V: TRBV5-6; D: .; J: TRBJ1-1; size: .; DNA: TGTGCCAGCAGCTTTGGGGCGCTCGTAGGGACTGAAGCTTTCTTT; CDR3: CASSFGALVGTEAFF
V: TRBV28; D: .; J: TRBJ2-5; size: once; DNA: TGTGCCAGCACCGAGGACAGCCCGAGGACCCAGTACTTC; CDR3: CASTEDSPRTQYF
V: TRBV19; D: TRBD1; J: TRBJ1-1; size: .; DNA: TGTGCCAGCGACAGCAGGGGGCTAGGAGAAGCTTTCTTT; CDR3: CASDSRGLGEAFF
V: TRBV5-1; D: .; J: TRBJ1-1; size: .; DNA: TGCGCCAGCAGCTTGGCTATAAACACTGAAGCTTTCTTT; CDR3: CASSLAINTEAFF
V: TRBV19; D: .; J: TRBJ1-5; size: .; DNA: TGTGCCAGTAGGTGGGCTCGCAATCAGCCCCAGCATTTT; CDR3: CASRWARNQPQHF
V: TRBV5-1; D: TRBD1; J: TRBJ2-2; size: once; DNA: TGCGCCAGCAGCATCGGGACAGAACCCACCGGGGAGCTGTTTTTT; CDR3: CASSIGTEPTGELFF
V: TRBV3-1/TRBV3-2; D: .; J: TRBJ1-1; size: few; DNA: TGTGCCAGCAGCCAAGGAGGGTTTACTGAAGCTTTCTTT; CDR3: CASSQGGFTEAFF
V: TRBV7-2; D: .; J: TRBJ2-5; size: .; DNA: TGTGCCATCCCCCCCGGGGTGGTACAGACCCAGTACTTC; CDR3: CAIPPGVVQTQYF
V: TRBV5-8; D: TRBD1; J: TRBJ1-5; size: .; DNA: TGTGCCAGCAGCTATAGTACGGGACAGGGGGAACAGCCCCAGCATTTT; CDR3: CASSYSTGQGEQPQHF
V: TRBV11-3; D: TRBD1; J: TRBJ2-5; size: .; DNA: TGTGCCAGCAGCGCCCAGGGGGCGTCGGAGACCCAGTACTTC; CDR3: CASSAQGASETQYF
V: TRBV5-1; D: .; J: TRBJ2-1; size: .; DNA: TGCGCCAGCAGCTTGTTGCAGGGGAGCTCCTACAATGAGCAGTTCTTC; CDR3: CASSLLQGSSYNEQFF
V: TRBV5-1; D: .; J: TRBJ1-1; size: .; DNA: TGCGCCAGCAGCTTGTCGGGGATCGGCACTGAAGCTTTCTTT; CDR3: CASSLSGIGTEAFF
V: TRBV4-2; D: TRBD2; J: TRBJ2-3; size: .; DNA: TGTGCCAGCAGCCAAGATGGATTACTAGCGGTTAGCACAGATACGCAGTATTTT; CDR3: CASSQDGLLAVSTDTQYF
V: TRBV7-9; D: .; J: TRBJ1-1; size: .; DNA: TGTGCCAGCAGCCTAGATATGAACACTGAAGCTTTCTTT; CDR3: CASSLDMNTEAFF
V: TRBV6-5; D: TRBD2; J: TRBJ2-7; size: .; DNA: TGTGCCAGTCGACCCCGGGGGGGTTCCTACGAGCAGTACTTC; CDR3: CASRPRGGSYEQYF
V: TRBV5-1; D: TRBD2; J: TRBJ2-7; size: .; DNA: TGCGCCAGCAGCTTGGGACTAGCGGGCGAGCAGTACTTC; CDR3: CASSLGLAGEQYF
V: TRBV28; D: TRBD1; J: TRBJ1-2; size: .; DNA: TGTGCCAGCAGGGGACAGGACGGAGATGGCTACACCTTC; CDR3: CASRGQDGDGYTF
V: TRBV5-1; D: TRBD2; J: TRBJ2-3; size: .; DNA: TGCGCCAGCAGCTCCGGGGGGGCGGTGACAGATACGCAGTATTTT; CDR3: CASSSGGAVTDTQYF
V: TRBV2; D: .; J: TRBJ1-1; size: .; DNA: TGTGCCAGCAGGTTAACGCAGGGTACGGCTTTCTTT; CDR3: CASRLTQGTAFF
V: TRBV7-2; D: .; J: TRBJ1-2; size: .; DNA: TGTGCCAGCAGCACGGACAGCTCCCGCTATGGCTACACCTTC; CDR3: CASSTDSSRYGYTF
V: TRBV28; D: .; J: TRBJ1-3; size: .; DNA: TGTGCCAGCAGTCTCGGGTTAGCCGGAAACACCATATATTTT; CDR3: CASSLGLAGNTIYF
V: TRBV2; D: TRBD1; J: TRBJ1-4; size: .; DNA: TGTGCCAGCAGTGAAGGCCCCGGGCGACAGGGCGGAAAACTGTTTTTT; CDR3: CASSEGPGRQGGKLFF
V: TRBV6-5; D: TRBD2; J: TRBJ2-5; size: .; DNA: TGTGCCAGCAGTTACTCAACCGGGAGGGAGACCCAGTACTTC; CDR3: CASSYSTGRETQYF
V: TRBV4-2; D: TRBD2; J: TRBJ2-2; size: few; DNA: TGTGCCAGCACGCTAGCGGGGGGCACCGGGGAGCTGTTTTTT; CDR3: CASTLAGGTGELFF
V: TRBV6-6; D: .; J: TRBJ1-1; size: .; DNA: TGTGCCAGCAGTAACTACAGGGAAACAAACACTGAAGCTTTCTTT; CDR3: CASSNYRETNTEAFF
V: TRBV5-1; D: TRBD2; J: TRBJ2-2; size: .; DNA: TGCGCCAGCAGCGAGGGACTAGCGGTGAACACCGGGGAGCTGTTTTTT; CDR3: CASSEGLAVNTGELFF
V: TRBV28; D: .; J: TRBJ2-5; size: .; DNA: TGTGCCAGCAGTCCCGGTCCTACGTGGGAGACCCAGTACTTC; CDR3: CASSPGPTWETQYF
V: TRBV6-5; D: .; J: TRBJ1-1; size: .; DNA: TGTGCCAGCGCCACGTCCCGGGGCACTGAAGCTTTCTTT; CDR3: CASATSRGTEAFF
V: TRBV19; D: .; J: TRBJ1-2; size: once; DNA: TGTGCCAGTAGTCTAATGATGGTCGGCTACACCTTC; CDR3: CASSLMMVGYTF
V: TRBV18; D: .; J: TRBJ1-1; size: .; DNA: TGTGCCAGCTCACCATCTCCGGACACTGAAGCTTTCTTT; CDR3: CASSPSPDTEAFF
V: TRBV6-5; D: TRBD1; J: TRBJ1-2; size: .; DNA: TGTGCCAGCAGCCGGGACAGTAACTATGGCTACACCTTC; CDR3: CASSRDSNYGYTF
V: TRBV3-1/TRBV3-2; D: .; J: TRBJ1-2; size: .; DNA: TGTGCCAGCAGCCCCGGGGCGTTACAGGGTTTTGGCTACACCTTC; CDR3: CASSPGALQGFGYTF
V: TRBV29-1; D: .; J: TRBJ1-4; size: .; DNA: TGCAGCGGTGCCCAGGGGTATGAAAAACTGTTTTTT; CDR3: CSGAQGYEKLFF
V: TRBV7-6; D: .; J: TRBJ2-1; size: .; DNA: TGTGCCAGCAGCTTGTCACAGGGTTCGGATGAGCAGTTCTTC; CDR3: CASSLSQGSDEQFF
V: TRBV6-5; D: .; J: TRBJ2-7; size: .; DNA: TGTGCCAGCAGTTACCTTCTGGGGACAACTTACGAGCAGTACTTC; CDR3: CASSYLLGTTYEQYF
V: TRBV13; D: TRBD1; J: TRBJ1-4; size: .; DNA: TGTGCCAGCAGCCCCCGACAGGGAGAAAAACTGTTTTTT; CDR3: CASSPRQGEKLFF
V: TRBV30; D: .; J: TRBJ2-3; size: .; DNA: TGTGCCTGGAACCGGGACTTCACAGATACGCAGTATTTT; CDR3: CAWNRDFTDTQYF
V: TRBV28; D: TRBD2; J: TRBJ2-1; size: .; DNA: TGTGCCAGCAGGCCTAGCGGGGGGGCATGGGAGCAGTTCTTC; CDR3: CASRPSGGAWEQFF
V: TRBV3-1/TRBV3-2; D: .; J: TRBJ1-1; size: .; DNA: TGTGCCAGCAGCCTAAGGCACAGGCTGAAAGCTTTCTTT; CDR3: CASSLRHRLKAFF
V: TRBV5-1; D: .; J: TRBJ1-1; size: once; DNA: TGCGCCAGCAGCCTACTCCGGGAGACTGAAGCTTTCTTT; CDR3: CASSLLRETEAFF
V: TRBV27; D: .; J: TRBJ1-1; size: .; DNA: TGTGCCAGCAGTTTCGACCCAAGGGGCTTTGAAGCTTTCTTT; CDR3: CASSFDPRGFEAFF
V: TRBV9; D: .; J: TRBJ1-6; size: .; DNA: TGTGCCAGCAGCGCAGGGCGTGCCTATAATTCACCCCTCCACTTT; CDR3: CASSAGRAYNSPLHF
V: TRBV6-5; D: .; J: TRBJ1-1; size: .; DNA: TGTGCCACCCTGGCCTCTCCCCCCACTGAAGCTTTCTTT; CDR3: CATLASPPTEAFF
V: TRBV2; D: .; J: TRBJ1-1; size: .; DNA: TGTGCCAGCAGTTCGGGGATCCCTGAAGCTTTCTTT; CDR3: CASSSGIPEAFF